This TCR beta chain was found in a study of T cells in Graves' hyperthyroidism and ophthalmopathy. There are 16 residues in the CDR3. Germline V lookup: CDR1 SGDLS, CDR2 YYNGEE. V gave up 4 bases and J gave up 1 base; unmatched junction bases: 10. Reasons for excluding patients were uncontrolled infection, other autoimmune disease, pregnancy or lactation. RNA transcripts gave rise to amplified TCR beta CDR3 regions. TCR CDR3 regions were first amplified by RT-PCR with HTBI primers. TCRdb re-derived calls from the multiplex PCR reads in MiXCR, one entry per CDR3 protein. Of 750,000 to 950,000 distinct CDR3 sequences listed, 38% are singletons.

The origin of this receptor is a man between 18 and 29 years old with Graves' hyperthyroidism. The V call is TRBV9, the J call TRBJ1-1; 7 nucleotides agree with TRBD1. The sequenced sample consisted of blood. CDR3 residues: CASSSDRLDENTEAFF. CDR3 sequence (DNA): TGTGCCAGCAGCTCGGACAGGCTTGACGAGAACACTGAAGCTTTCTTT.